This TCR beta chain comes out of a study of beta chain features in type 1 diabetes. Across the study: Patient and healthy donor groups were alike in age, gender and cell yields. Broader study findings: Since sequencing was performed on cDNA, cells with high TCR expression could be over-represented. Patients with type 1 diabetes showed fewer VDJ junction insertions and more deletions.

The sequenced template was cDNA made from the entire isolated RNA. An average of approximately 4 million reads was obtained for naive, central memory and regulatory T cell samples. Generated by immunoSEQ multiplex PCR, the TCRdb table keeps only in-frame clones and is missing some. The sample records a few hundred thousand clones, approximately 16% being singletons. The sample holds a few counts of this clone. Its antigen is as yet unknown. Additional DNA sequences in this sample encode the identical CDR3. The specimen was naive CD4+ T cells from blood. The receptor was derived from a woman under 30 in good health.

The CDR3 DNA reads TGTGCCAGCAGCCGAACTAGCGGGACAGATACGCAGTATTTT. Translated, it gives CASSRTSGTDTQYF. The chain uses TRBV7-9 and TRBJ2-3; 9 nucleotides agree with TRBD2. Germline V gives CDR1 SEHNR, CDR2 FQNEAQ (reference sequence). Trimming took 5 bases from V and 3 from J; bases not matched to a gene: 3. This CDR3 spans 14 amino acids.